These 10 T cell receptor beta chains share one sample of origin, sequenced in a study of tumor and adjacent non-tumor tissue in lung cancer (dated by TCRdb to 2017 to 2018). RNA was isolated from bulk, unsorted tissue, and RNA quality was assessed with a NanoDrop ND-1000 and an Agilent 2100. The normal lung samples consisted of distant non-tumor tissue collected more than 3 cm from the tumor edge. Libraries were built with multiplex PCR. The sample was run on an Illumina HiSeq 2500. TCRbeta libraries were constructed through three rounds of nested PCR with primers (Table S4) according to protocols modified from ARM-PCR. TCRdb reprocessing: public reads trimmed at Q25 with fastp, clones called with MiXCR, in-frame beta chains kept. Rows are combined by CDR3 protein, so each entry shows the most common genes and DNA. The sample includes approximately 100,000 distinct CDR3 sequences, with 50% to 70% observed a single time. Jointly, the top ten make up 15% to 20% of the sample.

Sequenced input: distant non-tumor lung tissue. All receptors come from a man in his sixties with non-small cell lung cancer.

This clonotype was seen a few times. V usage is TRBV5-1 and J usage is TRBJ2-1, with a weak D call TRBD1 (6 bases). Trimming took off 4 bases at V and 1 base at J, with 12 bases between the two ends. CDR1 and CDR2 (germline): SGHRS, YFSETQ. The CDR3 totals 15 residues. CDR3 region: CASSPQGRSYNEQFF. The CDR3 bases are TGCGCCAGCAGCCCGCAGGGGCGGTCCTACAATGAGCAGTTCTTC.

On this clonotype: This clone may be a read error of a much larger clone one base away. The chain uses TRBV20-1 and TRBJ1-1; 9 nucleotides align to TRBD1. This CDR3 has 13 amino acids. Per germline, CDR1 DFQATT and CDR2 SNEGSKA (reference sequence). CDR3 region: CNAKQGANTEAFF. CDR3 DNA sequence: TGCAATGCTAAACAGGGGGCGAACACTGAAGCTTTCTTT.

As concerns this clonotype: Compared with germline, one end of the junction differs, possibly owing to a read error. The chain joins TRBV6-1 to TRBJ2-4, with D possibly TRBD2 on 6 matching bases. The CDR3 is 16 residues long. CDR1 is MNHNS, CDR2 SASEGT, per germline. CDR3 protein: CTSTHGGVGAKNIQYF. Here the CDR3 DNA reads TGTACCAGCACCCACGGGGGTGTAGGAGCCAAAAACATTCAGTACTTC.

The sample holds many counts of this clonotype. The J gene is TRBJ2-2, the V gene TRBV11-2; 8 nucleotides agree with TRBD1. CDR1 is SGHAT, CDR2 FQNNGV, per germline. Trimming at V came to 2 bases and at J to 6 bases, leaving 8 bases not matched to a gene. The CDR3 extends over 16 amino acids. DNA of the CDR3: TGTGCCAGCAGCTTATATCCAGGGGGCAAAGCCGGGGAGCTGTTTTTT. Translation: CASSLYPGGKAGELFF.

This clonotype was seen just once. A much larger clone lies one base from this, so it may be a read error. This chain joins TRBV12-3 or TRBV12-4 and TRBJ2-7, with D unresolved. Trimming left V 5 bases short and J 9 bases short, with 14 bases between. The CDR3 runs to 12 residues. The DNA of the CDR3 is TGTGCCAGCAGTAGCTCGGGTTCGCGGCAGTACTTC. The encoded protein is CASSSSGSRQYF.

In regard to this clonotype: The missing conserved phenylalanine or tryptophan at the end of this CDR3 makes a read error likely. The chain recombines TRBV6-5 with TRBJ2-1; 8 bases match TRBD1. The CDR3 covers 17 residues. Per the germline V gene, CDR1 is MNHEY and CDR2 is SVGAGI. CDR3 in amino acids: CAGSLMRTGSAYYEQFS. The CDR3, as DNA: TGTGCCGGCAGTCTAATGCGGACAGGGAGCGCCTACTATGAGCAGTTCTCC.

There are many counts of this clonotype. The gene calls are TRBV28 and TRBJ2-3, with a tentative D call TRBD1 (5 bases). Trimming shortened V by 6 bases and J by 3 bases, and 16 bases separated the two germline ends. Germline V gene data show CDR1 as MDHEN and CDR2 as SYDVKM. The CDR3 has 15 amino acids. CDR3 sequence (DNA): TGTGCCAGCAGCTCCGCGACAGAGAAGACAGATACGCAGTATTTT. Residues: CASSSATEKTDTQYF.

On this clonotype: At one of its ends the junction is not consistent with the germline gene, which may arise from a read error. This chain links TRBV4-3 with TRBJ1-1; 8 positions agree with TRBD1. The V gene's germline CDR1 is LGHNA and CDR2 YSLEER. The CDR3 has 16 residues. CDR3 residues: CANSQPGTGLKTEAFF. CDR3 DNA: TGCGCCAACAGCCAACCCGGGACAGGTTTGAAGACTGAAGCTTTCTTT.

This clonotype came up many times. This chain uses TRBV6-2 or TRBV6-3 with TRBJ2-1; D unresolved. The CDR3 contains 13 residues. The V end lost 2 bases, the J end lost 2 bases, and 4 bases lay between the germline ends. Germline V gene data show CDR1 as MNHEY and CDR2 as SVGEGT. CDR3 nucleotide sequence: TGTGCCAGCAGTTACGGGGCCTACAATGAGCAGTTCTTC. Translating it yields CASSYGAYNEQFF.

Concerning this clonotype: This may be a read error: a much more frequent sequence differs by one nucleotide. The rearrangement joins TRBV6-2 or TRBV6-3 to TRBJ2-3; tentatively, D is TRBD1 (5 bases). The CDR3 is 15 amino acids. The germline CDR1 and CDR2 sequences are MNHEY and SVGEGT. Written as DNA, the CDR3 is TGTGCCAGCTGTTACCAGGACACCATAACAGATACGCAGTATTTT. Translated: CASCYQDTITDTQYF.